The 24 T cell receptor beta chains below were found in one sample sequenced in a study of identical twins. TCRdb re-analysed the 5' RACE reads in MiXCR, keeping a single row per CDR3 protein. The repertoire holds 700,000 to 950,000 distinct CDR3 sequences, with 9% to 15% as singletons. These data also formed part of another study, on yellow fever vaccine responses in identical twins.

Sequenced: PBMCs. These receptors originate from a woman under 30 in good health.

This clonotype occurred a few times. The chain has TRBV12-3 or TRBV12-4 and TRBJ2-3, with TRBD1 matching over 11 bases. Losses at the gene ends were 6 bases for V and 4 bases for J; bases not matched to a gene: 9. The CDR3 extends over 16 amino acids. The CDR3 nucleotides read TGTGCCAGCAGCAATGGGGACAGGGGGTCCGCAGATACGCAGTATTTT. It encodes CASSNGDRGSADTQYF.

This clonotype turned up a few times. This sequence joins TRBV2 and TRBJ1-1; TRBD1 is a possible D gene (5 bases). V lost 4 bases and J lost 5, with 11 bases in between. Germline CDR1 reads SNHLY; CDR2 reads FYNNEI. The length of the CDR3 is 13 residues. The CDR3 DNA is TGTGCCAGCAGTGCTCTAAAGGGGACTGAAGCTTTCTTT. It yields the protein CASSALKGTEAFF. The full variable domain, its missing parts supplied by reference TRBV2 and TRBJ1-1, is EPEVTQTPSHQVTQMGQEVILRCVPISNHLYFYWYRQILGQKVEFLVSFYNNEISEKSEIFDDQFSVERPDGSNFTLKIRSTKLEDSAMYFCASSALKGTEAFFGQGTRLTVV.

The V call is TRBV6-1, the J call TRBJ1-3; D unclear. The CDR3 sequence is 13 residues long. Per germline, CDR1 MNHNS and CDR2 SASEGT. Trimming took off 2 bases at V and 4 bases at J, with 6 bases between the two ends. The CDR3 reads CASSESAGNTIYF. DNA for the CDR3: TGTGCCAGCAGTGAATCGGCGGGAAACACCATATATTTT.

The rearrangement uses TRBV7-9 and TRBJ2-5; 8 bases line up with TRBD1. V gave up 5 bases and J gave up 4 bases; unmatched junction bases: 3. Germline assignment: CDR1 SEHNR and CDR2 FQNEAQ (reference sequence). This CDR3 has 13 amino acids. The CDR3 DNA is TGTGCCAGCAGCGCGACAGGGGTAGAGACCCAGTACTTC. Protein sequence: CASSATGVETQYF. Full variable domain (missing parts from reference TRBV7-9 and TRBJ2-5): DTGVSQNPRHKITKRGQNVTFRCDPISEHNRLYWYRQTLGQGPEFLTYFQNEAQLEKSRLLSDRFSAERPKGSFSTLEIQRTEQGDSAMYLCASSATGVETQYFGPGTRLLVL.

This clonotype came up a few times. V and J are TRBV7-9 and TRBJ2-2, with 8 bases fitting TRBD1. Losses at the gene ends were 5 bases for V and 7 bases for J; bases not matched to a gene: 12. The CDR3 spans 16 residues. The germline gives CDR1 SEHNR, CDR2 FQNEAQ (reference sequence). The CDR3 loop is CASSPRTGKGFGELFF. In nucleotides, the CDR3 is TGTGCCAGCAGCCCGAGGACAGGGAAAGGGTTCGGGGAGCTGTTTTTT.

The V call is TRBV5-5, the J call TRBJ2-3, with D perhaps matching TRBD2 (6 bases). V lost 0 bases and J lost 5, with 19 bases in between. Per germline, CDR1 SGHKS and CDR2 YYEKEE (reference sequence). The CDR3 is 17 amino acids. The CDR3 sequence: CASSLARGNSFRDTQYF. DNA for the CDR3: TGTGCCAGCAGCTTGGCCCGGGGGAACAGTTTCAGAGATACGCAGTATTTT. Using reference TRBV5-5 and TRBJ2-3 for the parts outside the CDR3, the full variable domain is DAGVTQSPTHLIKTRGQQVTLRCSPISGHKSVSWYQQVLGQGPQFIFQYYEKEERGRGNFPDRFSARQFPNYSSELNVNALLLGDSALYLCASSLARGNSFRDTQYFGPGTRLTVL.

At least ten counts were recorded for this clonotype. V usage is TRBV4-2 and J usage is TRBJ2-2; 9 bases match TRBD2. Germline trimming cut 0 bases from V and 4 bases from J; bases unmatched to any gene: 3. Germline V gene lookup returns CDR1 LGHNA and CDR2 YNFKEQ. The CDR3 is 16 amino acids. CDR3 nucleotide sequence: TGTGCCAGCAGCCAAGATGCGGGGGGGCTCACCGGGGAGCTGTTTTTT. Translation: CASSQDAGGLTGELFF.

CDR3 protein: CASSEGGAYEQYV. The CDR3 DNA reads as TGTGCCAGCAGTGAGGGAGGGGCCTACGAGCAGTACGTC. The gene calls are TRBV6-1 and TRBJ2-7; 7 bases fit TRBD2. Losses at the gene ends were 3 bases for V and 2 bases for J; bases not matched to a gene: 1. CDR1 and CDR2 (germline): MNHNS, SASEGT. CDR3 length equals 13 residues.

This clonotype was seen only a few times. This chain joins TRBV6-5 and TRBJ2-1; no reliable D call. The CDR3 extends over 16 amino acids. From germline, CDR1 is MNHEY and CDR2 SVGAGI. V was trimmed by 0 bases and J by 4 bases, leaving 13 bases between them. CDR3 nucleotide sequence: TGTGCCAGCAGTTACTCGGTTAGATTAACTTACAATGAGCAGTTCTTC. Amino acid sequence: CASSYSVRLTYNEQFF.

This clonotype was counted at least ten times. The chain employs TRBV6-1 and TRBJ2-3; D gene ambiguous. The V gene lost 6 bases and the J gene lost 3 bases, with 16 bases spanning the gap. The CDR3 covers 15 residues. The germline V gene encodes CDR1 MNHNS and CDR2 SASEGT. CDR3 nucleotides: TGTGCCAGCAGCCGACAACCCCCGAGGACAGATACGCAGTATTTT. As protein: CASSRQPPRTDTQYF.

Notes on this clonotype: A much larger clone lies a single base off, so this may be a read error. The chain joins TRBV9 to TRBJ2-2; 8 bases agree with TRBD1. Germline CDR1 SGDLS, CDR2 YYNGEE. Trimming cost V 0 bases and J 10 bases; bases outside gene matches: 8. CDR3 length: 15 amino acids. The CDR3 here is CASSVAGTGGAELFF. As DNA, the CDR3 is TGTGCCAGCAGCGTAGCCGGGACAGGTGGCGCGGAGCTGTTTTTT. The full variable domain, completed using reference TRBV9 and TRBJ2-2, is DSGVTQTPKHLITATGQRVTLRCSPRSGDLSVYWYQQSLDQGLQFLIQYYNGEERAKGNILERFSAQQFPDLHSELNLSSLELGDSALYFCASSVAGTGGAELFFGEGSRLTVL.

This clonotype was detected a few times. The V call is TRBV4-1, the J call TRBJ2-5; D is ambiguous. This CDR3 has 13 amino acids. Germline V gene sequence: CDR1 MGHRA, CDR2 YSYEKL. Trimming took off 1 base at V and 4 bases at J, with 7 bases between the two ends. CDR3 in DNA: TGCGCCAGCAGCCAAGTCTGGGGAGAGACCCAGTACTTC. It codes for CASSQVWGETQYF.

In this sample, this clonotype turned up a few times. J is TRBJ1-1 and V is TRBV13; D gene ambiguous. The germline V and J ends were trimmed by 7 bases and 1 base, with 16 bases remaining between them. Germline CDR1 and CDR2: PRHDT and FYEKMQ (reference sequence). The CDR3 contains 15 residues. This CDR3 reads CASTKARFSNTEAFF. The CDR3 nucleotides are TGTGCCAGCACGAAAGCCCGGTTCTCGAACACTGAAGCTTTCTTT.

This clonotype has a count of ten or more. The rearrangement links TRBV3-1 to TRBJ2-4, with D uncertain. The CDR3 is made up of 16 amino acids. CDR1 is LGHDT, CDR2 YNNKEL, per germline (reference sequence). V gave up 0 bases and J gave up 0 bases, with 9 bases separating them. Here the CDR3 reads CASSQDGGIAKNIQYF. In DNA, the CDR3 is TGTGCCAGCAGCCAAGATGGTGGGATAGCCAAAAACATTCAGTACTTC. Full variable domain (outside the CDR3, taken from reference TRBV3-1 and TRBJ2-4): DTAVSQTPKYLVTQMGNDKSIKCEQNLGHDTMYWYKQDSKKFLKIMFSYNNKELIINETVPNRFSPKSPDKAHLNLHINSLELGDSAVYFCASSQDGGIAKNIQYFGAGTRLSVL.

This clonotype was picked up a small number of times. The chain joins TRBV19 to TRBJ2-1, with TRBD2 matching 7 bases. Germline V CDR1 and CDR2: LNHDA, SQIVND (reference sequence). V trimming: 3 bases; J trimming: 0 bases; junction bases outside the gene matches: 5. The length of the CDR3 is 16 residues. CDR3 DNA: TGTGCCAGTAGTATTGGTGGCGGGAGCTCCTACAATGAGCAGTTCTTC. Encoded protein: CASSIGGGSSYNEQFF. The whole variable domain, filled in from reference TRBV19 and TRBJ2-1, reads DGGITQSPKYLFRKEGQNVTLSCEQNLNHDAMYWYRQDPGQGLRLIYYSQIVNDFQKGDIAEGYSVSREKKESFPLTVTSAQKNPTAFYLCASSIGGGSSYNEQFFGPGTRLTVL.

This rearrangement joins TRBV25-1 to TRBJ1-1; 8 nucleotides align to TRBD1. V was pared by 2 bases and J by 1 base, with 3 bases of the junction left unmatched. This CDR3 spans 15 amino acids. Per germline, CDR1 MGHDK and CDR2 SYGVNS. CDR3 bases: TGTGCCAGCAGTGAAGGGGACAGGAGGAACACTGAAGCTTTCTTT. This encodes CASSEGDRRNTEAFF.

This sequence joins TRBV29-1 and TRBJ2-3; TRBD2 matches 7 bases. After removal of 8 bases from V and 0 bases from J, the junction contained 8 bases not matched to a gene. Germline V gene data show CDR1 as SQVTM and CDR2 as ANQGSEA. The CDR3 consists of 14 residues. In nucleotides, the CDR3 is TGCAGCTCCTGGGACTATGTGAGCACAGATACGCAGTATTTT. Its protein product is CSSWDYVSTDTQYF.

This clonotype was recorded many times. The chain combines TRBV5-6 with TRBJ2-1; 10 bases agree with TRBD2. The CDR3 is 17 amino acids. CDR1 SGHDT and CDR2 YYEEEE come from the germline V gene. The V gene end was trimmed by 3 bases and the J gene end by 10 bases; junction bases not matched to a gene: 16. The CDR3 region is CASSSGVAGGPGEEQFF. The CDR3 DNA is TGTGCCAGCAGCTCGGGGGTAGCGGGAGGCCCCGGGGAAGAGCAGTTCTTC.

This clonotype came up a few times. The chain has TRBV4-1 and TRBJ2-2, with D possibly matching TRBD1 (5 bases). Trimming removed 4 bases from V and 3 bases from J, with 15 bases in between. Germline values: CDR1 MGHRA, CDR2 YSYEKL. This CDR3 is 16 amino acids long. The CDR3 nucleotides are TGCGCCAGCAGCCCAGCGTGGACACTTCACACCGGGGAGCTGTTTTTT. It specifies CASSPAWTLHTGELFF.

The chain uses TRBV20-1 and TRBJ2-1; 16 nucleotides match TRBD2. Germline-derived CDR1 and CDR2 are DFQATT and SNEGSKA (reference sequence). The ends lost 1 base at V and 0 bases at J; junction bases unmatched: 12. The CDR3 is 21 residues long. CDR3 loop: CSARAYGGTSGGASSYNEQFF. The CDR3 DNA follows: TGCAGTGCTAGAGCGTACGGCGGGACTAGCGGGGGGGCGAGCTCCTACAATGAGCAGTTCTTC.

The chain recombines TRBV29-1 with TRBJ1-5, with 7 bases fitting TRBD1. Germline assignment: CDR1 SQVTM and CDR2 ANQGSEA. The CDR3 has 14 residues. With V trimmed by 7 bases and J by 5 bases, 11 bases remained unmatched. In DNA, the CDR3 is TGCAGCGCCAACCAGGGGGGATTGGATCAGCCCCAGCATTTT. Protein sequence: CSANQGGLDQPQHF.

This clonotype was seen ten or more times. The rearrangement uses TRBV12-3 or TRBV12-4 and TRBJ2-7; 8 nucleotides agree with TRBD2. V gave up 5 bases and J gave up 2 bases; unmatched junction bases: 11. This CDR3 region has 16 residues. As DNA, the CDR3 is TGTGCCAGCAGTCCTGCAGGGAAGCGGGAGACCTACGAGCAGTACTTC. It specifies CASSPAGKRETYEQYF.

The chain carries TRBV6-1 and TRBJ2-2; D possibly matches TRBD1 or TRBD2 (5 bases each). This CDR3 comprises 15 residues. The ends were cut back, 5 bases at V and 7 bases at J, with 17 bases in the middle. Germline CDR1 and CDR2: MNHNS and SASEGT. The CDR3 region is CASSRDPTKGGELFF. DNA for the CDR3: TGTGCCAGCAGTAGGGACCCCACAAAGGGCGGGGAGCTGTTTTTT.

This chain joins TRBV18 and TRBJ2-5; D ambiguous. V was clipped by 3 bases and J by 5 bases, with 13 bases between them. The CDR3 totals 14 residues. Germline loops: CDR1 KGHSH, CDR2 LQKENI. The CDR3 DNA reads as TGTGCCAGCTCACCCCGAGAGGCTCGGGAGACCCAGTACTTC. Encoded protein: CASSPREARETQYF.